The present T cell receptor (beta chain) was sequenced within a study of cytomegalovirus exposure and HLA in healthy donors. Study-level information: A previous analysis identified 95 million to 130 million unique TCR beta sequences derived from about 180 million T cells. General study results and limits: One later analysis reportedly identified an Asian-associated ancestry cluster that showed fewer N-insertions than the approximately 670-donor mean. The authors enumerated some 160 TCR beta chains as linked to cytomegalovirus. In the analysis, some V segments, TRBV6-2 and TRBV6-3 included, were excluded as indistinguishable.

About this clone itself: What it recognizes is unknown.

13 Jbeta primers and 60 Vbeta primers were used for the PCR. Sequencing used immunoSEQ multiplex PCR; TCRdb keeps in-frame clones, though not all of them. This sample carries about 170,000 clones, roughly 83% of them seen once, and the ten largest clones take roughly 1.2%. J was trimmed by 8 bases and V by 3 bases; bases with no gene match: 9. This CDR3 has 15 residues. Germline V gene data show CDR1 as SGHTA and CDR2 as FQGTGA. This TCR was sampled from a boy aged 2-9 years in good health and CMV-seronegative. J is TRBJ2-1 and V is TRBV7-3; 8 bases agree with TRBD2. Sequencing was done on a sample of PBMCs. The DNA for the CDR3 is TGTGCCAGCAGCTTCGGGACTAGGGGGGGTTATGAGCAGTTCTTC. This gives the protein CASSFGTRGGYEQFF.